The 8 T cell receptor beta chains below all came from one sample that was sequenced in a study of T cell responses to AZD1222 COVID-19 vaccine. TCRdb's table, derived via immunoSEQ multiplex PCR, lists solely in-frame clones and lacks some. Altogether some 140,000 clones are present, under 95% being singletons, with the ten largest covering approximately 3%. The sample was peripheral blood, taken on day 0 of AZD1222 vaccination. The receptors shown here come from an adult in good health.

This rearrangement joins TRBV12-5 to TRBJ2-1, with D perhaps matching TRBD1 (5 bases). V shed 8 bases and J shed 4 bases, with 15 bases lying between them. The CDR3 is 14 amino acids. Germline assignment: CDR1 LGHNT and CDR2 FRNRAP. The CDR3 loop reads CASTQGDFYNEQFF. The CDR3 DNA is TGTGCTAGTACCCAGGGTGACTTTTACAATGAGCAGTTCTTC.

This clone has only one observation. The genes are TRBV28 and TRBJ1-6, with TRBD1 as a possible D gene (5 bases). With 7 bases removed from V and 6 bases from J, the gap between germline ends came to 16 bases. This CDR3 has 15 amino acids. Germline V lookup: CDR1 MDHEN, CDR2 SYDVKM. CDR3 DNA: TGTGCCAGCACCCAGATCGGGGGAGGTAATTCACCCCTCCACTTT. Residues: CASTQIGGGNSPLHF.

V and J are TRBV7-9 and TRBJ2-2; 11 nucleotides agree with TRBD2. The germline V gene encodes CDR1 SEHNR and CDR2 FQNEAQ (reference sequence). CDR3 length equals 14 residues. The junction had 5 bases not matched to a gene; V was cut back by 8 bases and J by 6 bases. The chain's CDR3 is CASGLAGGPGELFF. CDR3 bases: TGTGCCAGCGGGCTAGCGGGAGGCCCCGGGGAGCTGTTTTTT.

The chain recombines TRBV27 with TRBJ2-3, with D possibly being TRBD2 (6 bases). The CDR3 spans 14 residues. In germline, CDR1 is MNHEY, CDR2 SMNVEV (reference sequence). V gave up 3 bases and J gave up 4 bases, with 11 bases separating them. CDR3 nucleotide sequence: TGTGCCAGCAGTTTTCGGAGGGGCTCAGATACGCAGTATTTT. Its protein is CASSFRRGSDTQYF.

V and J are TRBV6-6 and TRBJ1-1; D call uncertain. There are 14 residues in the CDR3. V was trimmed by 5 bases and J by 7 bases, leaving 17 bases between them. In germline, CDR1 is MNHNY, CDR2 SVGAGI (reference sequence). CDR3 nucleotides: TGTGCCAGCAGTCCCCCGGACGGGTCAGATGAAGCTTTCTTT. It specifies CASSPPDGSDEAFF.

In the case of this clone: The same CDR3 can be traced to other DNA sequences in this sample. J is TRBJ2-1 and V is TRBV3-1 (or the pseudogene TRBV3-2); D is unclear. Trimming left V 1 base short and J 4 bases short, with 5 bases between. Germline CDR1 and CDR2: LGHDT and YNNKEL (reference sequence). The CDR3 runs 13 residues. The CDR3 region is CASSQGPYNEQFF. CDR3 sequence (DNA): TGTGCCAGCAGCCAAGGACCGTACAATGAGCAGTTCTTC.

The chain links TRBV7-9 to TRBJ2-3, with 8 nucleotides matching TRBD1. V gave up 5 bases and J gave up 4 bases; unmatched junction bases: 8. Germline V CDR1 and CDR2: SEHNR, FQNEAQ (reference sequence). The CDR3 sequence is 15 residues long. CDR3: CASSLQGVTADTQYF. CDR3 DNA: TGTGCCAGCAGCCTACAGGGGGTTACGGCAGATACGCAGTATTTT.

V is TRBV9 and J is TRBJ2-3; perhaps TRBD2 as D (5 bases). The germline V gene has CDR1 SGDLS and CDR2 YYNGEE. CDR3 size: 12 residues. Trimming cost V 0 bases and J 7 bases, with 6 bases left between them. The CDR3 protein is CASSVGGYTQYF. Here the CDR3 DNA reads TGTGCCAGCAGCGTAGGAGGGTATACGCAGTATTTT.